This T cell receptor beta chain stems from a study of blood T cells in healthy people across ages. The CDR3 length is 13 residues. Trimming left V 7 bases short and J 1 base short, with 10 bases between. Germline assignment: CDR1 MNHEY and CDR2 SVGAGI. Next came a second PCR, run for about 6 to 12 cycles, which used a sample-barcoded 5' primer along with a J-beta primer mix. Using its own MiXCR run on the 5' RACE reads, TCRdb lists one record per CDR3 protein. The sample contains 1.5 million to 2 million distinct CDR3 sequences, about 30% of which appear only once. The V gene is TRBV6-5, the J gene TRBJ1-1; D is undetermined. The sample was blood. The clonotype comes from a woman aged 25 to 39 in good health. DNA for the CDR3: TGTGCCAGCACCCTGAGCCAGAACACTGAAGCTTTCTTT. Residues: CASTLSQNTEAFF.